This TCR beta chain originates from a study of blood T cell repertoires in COVID-19. Study in general: The United States, Italy and Spain were the sources of the acute and convalescent COVID-19 samples. Sources were T cells, B-cell-depleted T cells, or PBMCs; the material itself was cDNA or gDNA.

Authors' processing steps: The authors estimated nucleated cell counts from reference gene primer amplification. Libraries were prepared by immunoSEQ multiplex PCR; TCRdb keeps only in-frame clonotypes and omits some of them. V, J and clone size are taken as reported in that table, and D and trimming were inferred from the DNA itself. This sample has 200,000 to 250,000 clones, with 70% to 90% found just once. Germline loops: CDR1 SNHLY, CDR2 FYNNEI. There are 18 residues in the CDR3. Trimming removed 8 bases at V and 8 bases at J, with 30 bases between. This sequence was found in a woman aged 18-29 years who had recovered from COVID-19. This sequence joins TRBV2 and TRBJ1-4; D is ambiguous. Input material: peripheral blood. The CDR3 DNA sequence: TGTGCCAGCGTGGGAGACTCTCGGCCCGAGACCTTTGAGGAAAAACTGTTTTTT. This gives the protein CASVGDSRPETFEEKLFF.